The T cell receptor beta chain under discussion was sequenced for a study of follicular helper T cells after annual influenza vaccination. Overall study context: Blood was drawn on days 0, 7 and 28 after vaccination. Some donors were sampled over the 2013-2014, 2014-2015 and 2015-2016 vaccinations. Points from the study as a whole: Plasmablast frequency change correlated with clonality change in ICOS+CD38+ cTfh.

Time point denoted: 2015-2016 season, 7 days after influenza vaccination. Turning to this clone: Antigen specificity is unknown.

V lost 6 bases, J lost 4 bases, and 6 bases stayed unmatched. The germline V gene encodes CDR1 SGHAT and CDR2 FQNNGV. This CDR3 contains 14 residues. Sequenced by immunoSEQ multiplex PCR; TCRdb stores in-frame clones only, minus some. The sample holds some 10,000 clones, 75% to 90% seen once. The receptor was derived from an adult who received the influenza vaccine. The material sequenced was CXCR5+ CD38- circulating T follicular helper cells from blood, taken 7 days after influenza vaccination. The subset is: circulating Tfh, non-naive CD4+CXCR5+PD-1+ (ICOS+CD38+ or ICOS-CD38-). The chain joins TRBV11-2 to TRBJ2-3; 8 bases are shared with TRBD2. This CDR3 reads CASRNTGGADTQYF. CDR3 nucleotides: TGTGCCAGCAGAAACACCGGGGGGGCAGATACGCAGTATTTT.